These T cell receptor beta chains were read from a single sample in a study of cytomegalovirus exposure and HLA in healthy donors. Profiling relied on immunoSEQ multiplex PCR, and the TCRdb table lists in-frame clones only, not all of them. The sample has some 130,000 clones; about 85% are singletons. Sequenced: PBMCs. Receptor source: a woman under 40 in good health and CMV-seropositive. CDR3s include the opening cysteine and the closing phenylalanine or tryptophan. The D gene is left open where the match is weak. The size of a clone is reported for some rows only, either as once, few or many, or as a class for expanded clones.

abundance	d_gene	v_gene	j_gene	CDR3nt	CDR3aa
.	TRBD2	TRBV19	TRBJ2-4	TGTGCCAGTAGTATAACGGTAGGCTCGGGGGGTTCGGCCAAAAACATTCAGTACTTC	CASSITVGSGGSAKNIQYF
few	TRBD2	TRBV28	TRBJ2-2	TGTGCCAGCCGCCTAGCGGGGAACACCGGGGAGCTGTTTTTT	CASRLAGNTGELFF
.	.	TRBV5-1	TRBJ2-5	TGCGCCAGCAGCTTGGTTGGACAGCTCAGCGAGACCCAGTACTTC	CASSLVGQLSETQYF
few	TRBD2	TRBV11-2	TRBJ2-2	TGTGCCAGCAGCCCCAGCGGGAGGGCCACCGGGGAGCTGTTTTTT	CASSPSGRATGELFF
.	.	TRBV2	TRBJ1-1	TGTGCCAGCATCCAACAGGTGAACACTGAAGCTTTCTTT	CASIQQVNTEAFF
few	TRBD1	TRBV6-4	TRBJ1-6	TGTGCCAGCAGTGTCGGGACAGCGAGCCCCCTCCACTTT	CASSVGTASPLHF
.	.	TRBV6-5	TRBJ2-1	TGTGCCAGCAGTTCCAGAAACAATGAGCAGTTCTTC	CASSSRNNEQFF
.	TRBD2	TRBV4-2	TRBJ2-1	TGTGCCAGCAGCCAAGGAGCGGGGGGTTCCTACAATGAGCAGTTCTTC	CASSQGAGGSYNEQFF
.	.	TRBV20-1	TRBJ2-3	TGCAGTGCTTGGACTAAGTATACGCAGTATTTT	CSAWTKYTQYF
.	TRBD1	TRBV5-1	TRBJ1-1	TGCGCCAGCAGCTGGGACAGGGTGGGTCGAAACACTGAAGCTTTCTTT	CASSWDRVGRNTEAFF
.	TRBD1	TRBV6-6	TRBJ1-2	TGTGCCAGCAGACGACAGGGGTCCTATGGCTACACCTTC	CASRRQGSYGYTF
.	TRBD1	TRBV5-1	TRBJ2-7	TGCGCCAGCAGCCCCAGACAGGGGGCGTACGAGCAGTACTTC	CASSPRQGAYEQYF
once	TRBD1	TRBV14	TRBJ1-1	TGTGCCAGCAGCCAAGACGAGGGGGCGTTTAGCACTGAAGCTTTCTTT	CASSQDEGAFSTEAFF
.	TRBD1	TRBV19	TRBJ2-1	TGTGCCAGTACTCAATGGGGGAGGACAGGGGGCGGGAAAAGCACCAATGAGCAGTTCTTC	CASTQWGRTGGGKSTNEQFF
.	TRBD2	TRBV6-1	TRBJ2-1	TGTGCCAGCAGCCCGGGACTAGCCTTCAATGAGCAGTTCTTC	CASSPGLAFNEQFF
.	.	TRBV10-1	TRBJ2-7	TGCGCCAGCAGCCGGACAGCGAGCTCCTACGAGCAGTACTTC	CASSRTASSYEQYF
.	TRBD2	TRBV6-5	TRBJ2-5	TGTGCCAGCAGCGCACTAGCGAAAGAGACCCAGTACTTC	CASSALAKETQYF
.	.	TRBV5-1	TRBJ2-1	TGCGCCAGCCGTTCAGGGCTCGGCAGCAATGAGCAGTTCTTC	CASRSGLGSNEQFF
.	.	TRBV2	TRBJ1-4	TGTGCCAGCAGGCAACAGGAAAACCCTCGTGAAAAACTGTTTTTT	CASRQQENPREKLFF
.	.	TRBV2	TRBJ2-4	TGTGCCAGCAGTAGAGAAGACAAAAACATTCAGTACTTC	CASSREDKNIQYF
.	.	TRBV11-1	TRBJ1-6	TGTGCCAGCAGCCCACGGGACTTGGGGAATTCACCCCTCCACTTT	CASSPRDLGNSPLHF
.	TRBD1	TRBV19	TRBJ1-6	TGTGCCAGTAGTATGATGGGCCCAACAGGGGGCCTTTCACCCCTCCACTTT	CASSMMGPTGGLSPLHF
.	.	TRBV4-2	TRBJ1-1	TGTGCCAGCAGCCAAGAGCTGGTGAGCACTGAAGCTTTCTTT	CASSQELVSTEAFF
.	.	TRBV28	TRBJ2-7	TGTGCCAGCAGTTTAGCGGGGGCTGGGTCCTACGAGCAGTACTTC	CASSLAGAGSYEQYF
.	.	TRBV5-1	TRBJ1-1	TGCGCCAGCAGCCTTACCCCCGGGATCGGGGACACTGAAGCTTTCTTT	CASSLTPGIGDTEAFF
.	.	TRBV7-9	TRBJ2-2	TGTGCCAGCAGCCCTAGCGGGGAGCTGTTTTTT	CASSPSGELFF
.	.	TRBV30	TRBJ1-1	TGTGCCTGGAAACAGACAGCAGCTTTCTTT	CAWKQTAAFF
.	TRBD2	TRBV11-2	TRBJ2-7	TGTGCCAGCAGCTTAGAGGTTGCGGGGGCCTACGAGCAGTACTTC	CASSLEVAGAYEQYF
.	.	TRBV6-1	TRBJ1-2	TGTGCCACGCGGGCAGCTGCTGATTACTATGGCTACACCTTC	CATRAAADYYGYTF
.	TRBD2	TRBV19	TRBJ2-7	TGTGCCAGTAGTATACTACTAGCGGCTGTCTACGAGCAGTACTTC	CASSILLAAVYEQYF
few	TRBD2	TRBV6-1	TRBJ2-1	TGTGCCAGCAGTGCGGGGCGGGGGGGCCGCAATGAGCAGTTCTTC	CASSAGRGGRNEQFF
.	.	TRBV9	TRBJ2-1	TGTGCCAGCTCAGGGGGGAATGAGCAGTTCTTC	CASSGGNEQFF
.	.	TRBV30	TRBJ1-6	TGTGCCTGGAGTGTACAGAGCTCCTATAATTCACCCCTCCACTTT	CAWSVQSSYNSPLHF
.	TRBD1	TRBV6-1	TRBJ1-4	TGTGCCAGCAGGCAGGGGGCGGATGAAAAACTGTTTTTT	CASRQGADEKLFF
.	TRBD1	TRBV5-4	TRBJ1-3	TGTGCCAGCAGCTTGGAAACCGGGACAGCGCCTGGAAACACCATATATTTT	CASSLETGTAPGNTIYF
few	.	TRBV6-1	TRBJ1-4	TGTGCCAGCACGGGACGGGGGGCGGATGAAAAACTGTTTTTT	CASTGRGADEKLFF
.	.	TRBV7-2	TRBJ1-4	TGTGCCAGCAGCCCCGACAGGTCGATTCTGTTTTTT	CASSPDRSILFF